What follows are 21 T cell receptor beta chains derived from one specimen sequenced in a study of blood T cell repertoires in COVID-19. Sequencing used immunoSEQ multiplex PCR; TCRdb keeps in-frame clones, though not all of them. The data show 40,000 to 60,000 clones, around 80% seen once. The sequenced sample was peripheral blood. The receptor source for this set is a man in his 70s with acute or convalescent COVID-19.

The chain recombines TRBV18 with TRBJ2-3, with a weak D call TRBD2 (6 bases). Germline V gene sequence: CDR1 KGHSH, CDR2 LQKENI. This CDR3 comprises 16 residues. Trimming cost V 1 base and J 4 bases, with 15 bases left between them. The CDR3 loop reads CASSPQPAGRADTQYF. The CDR3 DNA is TGTGCCAGCTCACCACAGCCCGCGGGGCGGGCAGATACGCAGTATTTT.

This clone has only one observation. The chain carries TRBV7-2 and TRBJ2-1, with 7 nucleotides matching TRBD1. V dropped 5 bases and J dropped 3; count of bases not matched to a gene: 4. Germline V lookup: CDR1 SGHTA, CDR2 FQGNSA. The CDR3 extends over 14 amino acids. The CDR3 bases are TGTGCCAGCAGCCTCCGGGACAGCTACAATGAGCAGTTCTTC. Translation gives CASSLRDSYNEQFF.

The chain uses TRBV6-5 and TRBJ1-6; D unclear. From germline, CDR1 is MNHEY and CDR2 SVGAGI. V was cut by 3 bases and J by 6 bases, with 9 bases left in between. CDR3 length equals 14 residues. The CDR3 protein is CASSYRQVNSPLHF. The CDR3 nucleotides are TGTGCCAGCAGTTATAGGCAGGTTAATTCACCCCTCCACTTT.

This chain joins TRBV2 and TRBJ2-5; 8 nucleotides align to TRBD1. This CDR3 is 14 amino acids long. V trimming: 5 bases; J trimming: 10 bases; junction bases outside the gene matches: 12. Germline-derived CDR1 and CDR2 are SNHLY and FYNNEI. CDR3 in amino acids: CASSSGQAAVSQYF. DNA of the CDR3: TGTGCCAGCAGTTCGGGACAGGCTGCAGTGAGCCAGTACTTC.

This clone was detected a few times. This chain links TRBV15 with TRBJ2-4; the D is unclear. V lost 1 base, J lost 3 bases, and 13 bases lay in between. The CDR3 is 16 amino acids. The germline gives CDR1 LNHNV, CDR2 YYDKDF (reference sequence). DNA of the CDR3: TGTGCCACCAGCAGAGGAGGTATGACGGGCAAAAACATTCAGTACTTC. It codes for CATSRGGMTGKNIQYF. Supplemented by reference TRBV15 and TRBJ2-4, the full variable domain reads DAMVIQNPRYQVTQFGKPVTLSCSQTLNHNVMYWYQQKSSQAPKLLFHYYDKDFNNEADTPDNFQSRRPNTSFCFLDIRSPGLGDTAMYLCATSRGGMTGKNIQYFGAGTRLSVL.

This clone has only one observation. The chain recombines TRBV2 with TRBJ2-2; 10 nucleotides match TRBD2. There are 16 residues in the CDR3. Germline CDR1 and CDR2: SNHLY and FYNNEI. With V trimmed by 5 bases and J by 0 bases, 3 bases remained unmatched. CDR3 amino acids: CASSTSGGANTGELFF. Written as DNA, the CDR3 is TGTGCCAGCAGTACAAGCGGGGGGGCGAACACCGGGGAGCTGTTTTTT.

V is TRBV6-5 and J is TRBJ1-1; D may be TRBD1 (6 bases). The CDR3 extends over 15 amino acids. V lost 6 bases, J lost 1 base, and 15 bases lay in between. The germline gives CDR1 MNHEY, CDR2 SVGAGI. CDR3 sequence reads: CASSPGGAGNTEAFF. The DNA for the CDR3 is TGTGCCAGCAGCCCGGGGGGGGCGGGGAACACTGAAGCTTTCTTT.

The chain uses TRBV19 and TRBJ2-7; 8 nucleotides match TRBD2. Per the germline V gene, CDR1 is LNHDA and CDR2 is SQIVND (reference sequence). V dropped 5 bases and J dropped 0; count of bases not matched to a gene: 6. The CDR3 contains 15 residues. The CDR3 sequence is CASSVAGTSSYEQYF. Here the CDR3 DNA reads TGTGCCAGTAGTGTAGCCGGGACTAGCTCCTACGAGCAGTACTTC.

The chain has TRBV2 and TRBJ2-1; 9 bases match TRBD2. The CDR3 spans 13 residues. V was pared by 6 bases and J by 7 bases, with 4 bases of the junction left unmatched. From germline, CDR1 is SNHLY and CDR2 FYNNEI. In nucleotides, the CDR3 is TGTGCCAGCAGGGGGGGACTAGCTAATGAGCAGTTCTTC. Its protein is CASRGGLANEQFF.

This chain connects TRBV14 to TRBJ2-5; D not certain. The CDR3 contains 12 residues. The V gene's germline CDR1 is SGHDN and CDR2 FVKESK. The germline V and J ends were trimmed by 0 bases and 7 bases, with 6 bases remaining between them. The CDR3 DNA sequence: TGTGCCAGCAGCCAAGATTCAGGGACCCAGTACTTC. Translation gives CASSQDSGTQYF.

The V gene is TRBV19, the J gene TRBJ2-7, with 9 bases lining up with TRBD2. Trimming cost V 6 bases and J 3 bases; bases outside gene matches: 12. The length of the CDR3 is 16 residues. The germline V gene encodes CDR1 LNHDA and CDR2 SQIVND (reference sequence). As DNA, the CDR3 is TGTGCCAGTAGATTGGAGACAGCGGGGGGAAACTACGAGCAGTACTTC. Its protein product is CASRLETAGGNYEQYF.

The rearrangement links TRBV5-1 to TRBJ2-5, with 12 bases fitting TRBD2. The ends lost 0 bases at V and 2 bases at J; junction bases unmatched: 2. Germline V gene lookup returns CDR1 SGHRS and CDR2 YFSETQ. The CDR3 is made up of 16 amino acids. As DNA, the CDR3 is TGCGCCAGCAGCTTGGTAACTAGCGGGGGGCAAGAGACCCAGTACTTC. It translates to CASSLVTSGGQETQYF.

The V call is TRBV21-1, the J call TRBJ1-1. TRBV21-1 is deemed a pseudogene. This CDR3 is built from 14 residues. This CDR3 is CASSNRGVNTEAFF. CDR3 sequence (DNA): TGTGCCAGCAGCAATCGGGGGGTGAACACTGAAGCTTTCTTT.

The CDR3 sequence: CASSLALITARGGRNQPQHF. CDR3 coding DNA: TGTGCCAGCAGCTTGGCCTTAATCACCGCGAGAGGGGGTCGCAATCAGCCCCAGCATTTT. The chain joins TRBV5-5 to TRBJ1-5; D might be TRBD1 (6 bases). Germline CDR1 is SGHKS and CDR2 is YYEKEE (reference sequence). The CDR3 length is 20 residues. V was shortened by 0 bases and J by 2 bases, with 24 bases between the two germline ends.

The genes are TRBV5-6 and TRBJ1-1; D remains unclear. The V end lost 4 bases, the J end lost 0 bases, and 10 bases lay between the germline ends. This CDR3 contains 14 residues. Germline-derived CDR1 and CDR2 are SGHDT and YYEEEE. The CDR3 region has the DNA TGTGCCAGCAGCCCTTGGAGTATGAACACTGAAGCTTTCTTT. Protein sequence: CASSPWSMNTEAFF.

This clone has a single count. The gene calls are TRBV14 and TRBJ2-3, with 7 positions matching TRBD1. V trimming: 4 bases; J trimming: 0 bases; junction bases outside the gene matches: 4. This CDR3 comprises 15 residues. Per germline, CDR1 SGHDN and CDR2 FVKESK. The CDR3 loop is CASSRDRSSTDTQYF. For the CDR3, the DNA is TGTGCCAGCAGCCGGGACAGATCTAGCACAGATACGCAGTATTTT.

The chain has TRBV7-9 and TRBJ1-2, with 11 bases that match TRBD1. Losses at the gene ends were 2 bases for V and 7 bases for J; bases not matched to a gene: 6. CDR3 size: 15 residues. In germline, CDR1 is SEHNR, CDR2 FQNEAQ (reference sequence). The CDR3 spells CASSLSGQGGFGYTF. For the CDR3, the DNA is TGTGCCAGCAGCTTATCGGGACAGGGGGGCTTTGGCTACACCTTC. The full variable domain, in which reference TRBV7-9 and TRBJ1-2 provide the parts outside the CDR3, is DTGVSQNPRHKITKRGQNVTFRCDPISEHNRLYWYRQTLGQGPEFLTYFQNEAQLEKSRLLSDRFSAERPKGSFSTLEIQRTEQGDSAMYLCASSLSGQGGFGYTFGSGTRLTVV.

A single count supports this clone. CDR3 loop: CASSYTGGDYGYTF. The CDR3 DNA follows: TGTGCCAGCAGCTACACAGGGGGGGACTATGGCTACACCTTC. The chain employs TRBV6-5 and TRBJ1-2; 8 positions agree with TRBD1. Germline values: CDR1 MNHEY, CDR2 SVGAGI. CDR3 length: 14 amino acids. Germline trimming cut 6 bases from V and 3 bases from J; bases unmatched to any gene: 6.

This chain connects TRBV7-3 to TRBJ2-5; TRBD2 aligns across 12 bases. The germline CDR1 and CDR2 sequences are SGHTA and FQGTGA. The CDR3 has 15 residues. The V and J ends lost 4 bases and 2 bases, in that order; junction bases with no gene match: 2. CDR3 coding DNA: TGTGCCAGCAGCTCGACTAGCGGGGGACAAGAGACCCAGTACTTC. Amino acid sequence: CASSSTSGGQETQYF.

The chain employs TRBV28 and TRBJ1-5; D unresolved. The V and J ends lost 8 bases and 4 bases respectively, with 9 bases between them. This CDR3 is built from 12 residues. Germline V gives CDR1 MDHEN, CDR2 SYDVKM. The CDR3 sequence is CASVDSNQPQHF. The CDR3 DNA reads as TGTGCCAGCGTAGACTCTAATCAGCCCCAGCATTTT.

V usage is TRBV5-5 and J usage is TRBJ1-5, with TRBD1 matching 9 bases. Per germline, CDR1 SGHKS and CDR2 YYEKEE (reference sequence). After removal of 4 bases from V and 6 bases from J, the junction contained 5 bases not matched to a gene. The CDR3 covers 14 residues. CDR3 residues: CASSLGQGSQPQHF. In DNA form, the CDR3 reads TGTGCCAGCAGCCTGGGACAGGGTAGTCAGCCCCAGCATTTT.